The clone carrying this TCR beta chain was recorded a few times. This record belongs to a study of early T cells in non-severe SARS-CoV-2 infection. In germline, CDR1 is SEHNR, CDR2 FQNEAQ (reference sequence). Trimming cost V 3 bases and J 5 bases; bases outside gene matches: 5. CDR3 size: 14 residues. MiXCR, run by TCRdb on the 5' RACE reads, gives a single entry per CDR3 protein. The sample yields approximately 71,000 distinct CDR3 sequences, roughly 12% seen once. The sample comprised whole blood. This receptor was obtained from an adult who was a healthcare worker with PCR-confirmed SARS-CoV-2 infection or an uninfected control (not recorded which). The chain employs TRBV7-9 and TRBJ2-7; 9 nucleotides line up with TRBD1. CDR3 protein: CASSLGQGFHEQYF. The CDR3 DNA reads TGTGCCAGCAGCTTGGGACAGGGCTTCCACGAGCAGTACTTC.